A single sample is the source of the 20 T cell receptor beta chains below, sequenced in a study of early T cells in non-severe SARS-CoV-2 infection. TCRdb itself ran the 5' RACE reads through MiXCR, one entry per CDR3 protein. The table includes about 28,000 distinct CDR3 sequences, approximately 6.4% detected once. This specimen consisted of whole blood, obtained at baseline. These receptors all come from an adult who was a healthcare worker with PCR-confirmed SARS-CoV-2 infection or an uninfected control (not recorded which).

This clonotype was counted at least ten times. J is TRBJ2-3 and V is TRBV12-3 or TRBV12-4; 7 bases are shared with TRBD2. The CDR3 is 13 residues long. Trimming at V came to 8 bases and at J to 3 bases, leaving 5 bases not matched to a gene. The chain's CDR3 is CASGRAWTDTQYF. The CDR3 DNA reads TGTGCCAGCGGGAGGGCTTGGACAGATACGCAGTATTTT.

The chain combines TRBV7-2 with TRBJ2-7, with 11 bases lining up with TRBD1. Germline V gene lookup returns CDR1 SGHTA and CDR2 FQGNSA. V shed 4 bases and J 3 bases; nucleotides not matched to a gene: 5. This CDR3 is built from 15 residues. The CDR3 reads CASSSRGTGGYEQYF. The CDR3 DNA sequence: TGTGCCAGCAGCTCCCGAGGGACAGGGGGCTACGAGCAGTACTTC.

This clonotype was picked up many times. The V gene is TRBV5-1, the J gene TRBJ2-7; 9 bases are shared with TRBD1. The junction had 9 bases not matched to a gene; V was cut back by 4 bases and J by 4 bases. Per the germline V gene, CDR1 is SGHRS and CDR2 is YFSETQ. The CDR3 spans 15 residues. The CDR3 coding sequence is TGCGCCAGCAGCCAAGGGACAGGGAATCTATACGAGCAGTACTTC. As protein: CASSQGTGNLYEQYF.

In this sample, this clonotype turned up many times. The CDR3 sequence is CASGNRGSHTDTQYF. In DNA, the CDR3 is TGTGCTAGTGGCAACCGGGGGAGTCACACAGATACGCAGTATTTT. This sequence joins TRBV12-5 and TRBJ2-3, with TRBD2 as a possible D gene (6 bases). V was shortened by 6 bases and J by 2 bases, with 15 bases between the two germline ends. Germline V gives CDR1 LGHNT, CDR2 FRNRAP. The CDR3 is 15 amino acids.

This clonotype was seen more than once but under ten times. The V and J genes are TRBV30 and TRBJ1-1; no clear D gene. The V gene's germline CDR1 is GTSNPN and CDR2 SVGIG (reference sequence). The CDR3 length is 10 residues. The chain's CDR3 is CVQLGTEAFF. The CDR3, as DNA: TGTGTCCAGTTGGGCACTGAAGCTTTCTTT.

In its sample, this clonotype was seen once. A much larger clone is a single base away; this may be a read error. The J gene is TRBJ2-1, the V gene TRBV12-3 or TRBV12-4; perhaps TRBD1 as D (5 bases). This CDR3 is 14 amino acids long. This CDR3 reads CAISFSAGPSEQFF. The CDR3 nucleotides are TGTGCCATCAGTTTCTCGGCAGGGCCAAGTGAGCAGTTCTTC.

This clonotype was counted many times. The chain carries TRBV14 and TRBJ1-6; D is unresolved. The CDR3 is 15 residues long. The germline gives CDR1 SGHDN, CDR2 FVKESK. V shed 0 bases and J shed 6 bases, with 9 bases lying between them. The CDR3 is CASSQDTGVNSPLHF. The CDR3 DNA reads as TGTGCCAGCAGCCAAGATACGGGAGTTAATTCACCCCTCCACTTT.

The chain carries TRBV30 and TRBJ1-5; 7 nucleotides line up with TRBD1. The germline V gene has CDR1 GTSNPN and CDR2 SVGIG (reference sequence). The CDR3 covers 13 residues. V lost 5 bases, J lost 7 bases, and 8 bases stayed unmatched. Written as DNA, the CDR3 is TGTGCCTGGGGACAGGCCAGGGGGCAGCCCCAGCATTTT. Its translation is CAWGQARGQPQHF.

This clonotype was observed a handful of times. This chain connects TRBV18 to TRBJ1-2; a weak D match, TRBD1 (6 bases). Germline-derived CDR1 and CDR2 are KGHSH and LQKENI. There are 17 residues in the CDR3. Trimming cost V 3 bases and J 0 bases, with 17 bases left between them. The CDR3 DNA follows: TGTGCCAGCTCACCTCTCGGACAGTCGGCAACTAACTATGGCTACACCTTC. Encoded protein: CASSPLGQSATNYGYTF. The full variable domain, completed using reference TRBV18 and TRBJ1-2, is NAGVMQNPRHLVRRRGQEARLRCSPMKGHSHVYWYRQLPEEGLKFMVYLQKENIIDESGMPKERFSAEFPKEGPSILRIQQVVRGDSAAYFCASSPLGQSATNYGYTFGSGTRLTVV.

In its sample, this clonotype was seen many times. This CDR3 is CASSFRENTEAFF. The CDR3 DNA reads TGCGCCAGCAGCTTCCGGGAGAACACTGAAGCTTTCTTT. The chain couples TRBV5-1 to TRBJ1-1, with D unresolved. In germline, CDR1 is SGHRS, CDR2 YFSETQ. Trimming took off 2 bases at V and 1 base at J, with 6 bases between the two ends. The CDR3 consists of 13 residues.

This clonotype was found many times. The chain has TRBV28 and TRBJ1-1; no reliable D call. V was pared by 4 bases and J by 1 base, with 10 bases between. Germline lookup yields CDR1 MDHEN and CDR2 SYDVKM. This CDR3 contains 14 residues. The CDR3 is CASSSPAGNTEAFF. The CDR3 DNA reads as TGTGCCAGCAGTTCTCCTGCTGGGAACACTGAAGCTTTCTTT.

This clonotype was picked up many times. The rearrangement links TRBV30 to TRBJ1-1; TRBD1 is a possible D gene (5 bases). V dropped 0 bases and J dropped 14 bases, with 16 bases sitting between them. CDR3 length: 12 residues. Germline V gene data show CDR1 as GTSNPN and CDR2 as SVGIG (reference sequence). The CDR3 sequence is CAWSVGPRAGFF. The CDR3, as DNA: TGTGCCTGGAGTGTTGGGCCACGGGCAGGGTTCTTT.

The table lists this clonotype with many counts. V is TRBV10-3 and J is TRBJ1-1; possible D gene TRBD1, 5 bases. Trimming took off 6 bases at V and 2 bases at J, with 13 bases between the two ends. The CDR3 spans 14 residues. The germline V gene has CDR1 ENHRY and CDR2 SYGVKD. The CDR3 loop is CAISGRDGNTEAFF. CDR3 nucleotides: TGTGCCATCAGCGGGCGGGACGGAAACACTGAAGCTTTCTTT.

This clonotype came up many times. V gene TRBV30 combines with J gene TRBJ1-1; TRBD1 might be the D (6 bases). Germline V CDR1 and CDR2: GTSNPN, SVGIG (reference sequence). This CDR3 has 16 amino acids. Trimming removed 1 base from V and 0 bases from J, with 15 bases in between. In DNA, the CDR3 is TGTGCCTGGAGTGCCGGACCGACAGGAGTGAACACTGAAGCTTTCTTT. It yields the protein CAWSAGPTGVNTEAFF.

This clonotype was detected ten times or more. The CDR3 region is CASRGTDYPYEQYF. In nucleotides, the CDR3 is TGTGCCAGCAGGGGGACAGATTACCCTTACGAGCAGTACTTC. J is TRBJ2-7 and V is TRBV27; TRBD1 aligns across 7 bases. Unmatched junction bases numbered 9, after V lost 6 bases and J lost 4 bases. Germline CDR1 reads MNHEY; CDR2 reads SMNVEV (reference sequence). CDR3 length equals 14 residues.

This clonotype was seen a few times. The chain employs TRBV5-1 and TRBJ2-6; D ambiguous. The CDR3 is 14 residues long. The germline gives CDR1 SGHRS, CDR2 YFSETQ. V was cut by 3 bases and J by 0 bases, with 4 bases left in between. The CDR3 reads CASSSASGANVLTF. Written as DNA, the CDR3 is TGCGCCAGCAGCTCCGCCTCTGGGGCCAACGTCCTGACTTTC.

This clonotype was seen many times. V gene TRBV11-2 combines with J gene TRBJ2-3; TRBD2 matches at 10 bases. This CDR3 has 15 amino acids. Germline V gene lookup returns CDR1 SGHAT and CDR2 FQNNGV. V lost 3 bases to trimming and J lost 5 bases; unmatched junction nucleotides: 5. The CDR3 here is CASSFLAGVKDTQYF. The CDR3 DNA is TGTGCCAGCAGCTTCCTAGCGGGAGTAAAAGATACGCAGTATTTT.

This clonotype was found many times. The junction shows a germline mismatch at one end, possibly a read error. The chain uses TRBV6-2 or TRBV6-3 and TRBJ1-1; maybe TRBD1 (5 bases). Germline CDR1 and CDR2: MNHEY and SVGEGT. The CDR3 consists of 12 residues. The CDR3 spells CATSQGGTEAFF. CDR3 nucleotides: TGTGCCACCAGTCAGGGAGGCACTGAAGCTTTCTTT.

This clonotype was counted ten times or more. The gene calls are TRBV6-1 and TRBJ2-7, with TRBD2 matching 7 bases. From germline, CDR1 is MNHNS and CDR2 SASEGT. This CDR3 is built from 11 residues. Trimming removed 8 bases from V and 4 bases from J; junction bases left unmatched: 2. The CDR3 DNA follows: TGTGCCAGCGGGAGGGGATACGAGCAGTACTTC. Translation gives CASGRGYEQYF.

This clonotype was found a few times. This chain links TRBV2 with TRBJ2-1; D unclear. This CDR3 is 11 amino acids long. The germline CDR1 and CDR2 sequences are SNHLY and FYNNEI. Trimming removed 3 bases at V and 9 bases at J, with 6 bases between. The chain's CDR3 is CASSDWGEQFF. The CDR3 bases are TGTGCCAGCAGTGATTGGGGTGAGCAGTTCTTC.